The 20 T cell receptor beta chains below all came from one sample that was sequenced in a study of CD8 T cells in ankylosing spondylitis. TCRdb re-called the 5' RACE reads with MiXCR, one entry per CDR3 protein. The sample consists of 500,000 or so distinct CDR3 sequences, under 5.5% of them appearing once. Antigen specificity for these receptors is unknown. General observations from the study: A TCR beta motif of about 8 highly homologous variants appeared characteristic of ankylosing spondylitis blood.

The sequenced material came from blood, either unsorted or a sorted T cell fraction (not recorded which). These receptors originate from a male donor with ankylosing spondylitis.

Many counts were recorded for this clonotype. The rearrangement uses TRBV12-3 or TRBV12-4 and TRBJ1-5; D is ambiguous. Trimming took 1 base from V and 11 from J, leaving 15 bases between them. CDR3 length: 14 residues. Written as DNA, the CDR3 is TGTGCCAGCAGTTTAGTACAGAGTGGTTGGGCCCAGCATTTT. Translating it yields CASSLVQSGWAQHF.

This clonotype was counted at least ten times. This chain links TRBV4-2 with TRBJ2-1; 14 nucleotides line up with TRBD2. V lost 1 base to trimming and J lost 0 bases; unmatched junction nucleotides: 11. The CDR3 runs to 21 residues. Germline lookup yields CDR1 LGHNA and CDR2 YNFKEQ. CDR3 DNA sequence: TGTGCCAGCAGCCAAGTGGGACTAGCGGGAGCAACCACCGCCTCCTACAATGAGCAGTTCTTC. Amino acid sequence: CASSQVGLAGATTASYNEQFF.

The chain employs TRBV5-1 and TRBJ2-5, with a weak D call TRBD1 (6 bases). Trimming pared 4 bases from V and 0 bases from J, leaving 10 bases between. The V gene's germline CDR1 is SGHRS and CDR2 YFSETQ. The CDR3 consists of 14 residues. CDR3 region: CASSADSHQETQYF. The DNA of the CDR3 is TGCGCCAGCAGCGCGGACAGCCACCAAGAGACCCAGTACTTC.

This clonotype was counted a few times. The chain is built from TRBV20-1 and TRBJ2-6; D is uncertain. Germline V gives CDR1 DFQATT, CDR2 SNEGSKA (reference sequence). This CDR3 contains 14 residues. V lost 5 bases and J lost 4, with 12 bases in between. CDR3 DNA: TGCAGTGCTGACCCTCTGGCCGGGGCCAACGTCCTGACTTTC. Translation: CSADPLAGANVLTF.

This clonotype showed up many times. The V and J genes are TRBV20-1 and TRBJ2-3; D gene ambiguous. The CDR3 is 12 residues long. Per the germline V gene, CDR1 is DFQATT and CDR2 is SNEGSKA (reference sequence). Trimming cost V 1 base and J 5 bases, with 7 bases left between them. CDR3 in DNA: TGCAGTGCTAGAGTGGGCCTAGATACGCAGTATTTT. Its translation: CSARVGLDTQYF.

This clonotype was seen more than once but under ten times. J is TRBJ2-5 and V is TRBV11-2; D uncertain. Trimming removed 4 bases at V and 8 bases at J, with 11 bases between. Germline V gene lookup returns CDR1 SGHAT and CDR2 FQNNGV. The CDR3 consists of 12 residues. DNA of the CDR3: TGTGCCAGCAGCTCTCAAATTCAAACCCAGTACTTC. Protein: CASSSQIQTQYF.

There are a few counts of this clonotype. This chain uses TRBV12-3 or TRBV12-4 with TRBJ2-5, with D maybe TRBD2 (6 bases). V was clipped by 5 bases and J by 1 base, with 14 bases between them. This CDR3 contains 15 residues. The CDR3 here is CASSRNSGRQETQYF. Here the CDR3 DNA reads TGTGCCAGCAGTCGGAACAGCGGGCGCCAAGAGACCCAGTACTTC.

The CDR3 bases are TGTGCCAGCAGCCAGACCGTCCGGGGAGCGGGGAGGACGGGAGAGGAAGAGACCCAGTACTTC. Its protein product is CASSQTVRGAGRTGEEETQYF. The chain employs TRBV14 and TRBJ2-5; 7 bases are shared with TRBD2. V was pared by 3 bases and J by 3 bases, with 25 bases of the junction left unmatched. This CDR3 spans 21 amino acids. The germline V gene has CDR1 SGHDN and CDR2 FVKESK.

This clonotype was picked up many times. The rearrangement joins TRBV18 to TRBJ1-5; tentative D call: TRBD1 (5 bases). The length of the CDR3 is 14 residues. Trimming stripped 5 bases from V and 5 bases from J, with 13 bases between. CDR1 KGHSH and CDR2 LQKENI come from the germline V gene. The chain's CDR3 is CASSLYQGDQPQHF. The CDR3 nucleotides are TGTGCCAGCTCATTATATCAAGGGGATCAGCCCCAGCATTTT.

This clonotype was counted many times. This rearrangement joins TRBV5-1 to TRBJ2-1, with 13 bases aligning to TRBD2. Germline V gene lookup returns CDR1 SGHRS and CDR2 YFSETQ. The CDR3 consists of 16 residues. Losses at the gene ends were 0 bases for V and 7 bases for J; bases not matched to a gene: 4. CDR3 in DNA: TGCGCCAGCAGCTTGGAGACTAGCGGGGGGAAAAATGAGCAGTTCTTC. This gives the protein CASSLETSGGKNEQFF.

Concerning this clonotype itself: A much larger clone is a single base away; this may be a read error. The chain employs TRBV4-2 and TRBJ2-5; 13 bases map to TRBD2. The DNA end is a closer match to TRBJ2-1, so the J assignment may be wrong. CDR1 is LGHNA, CDR2 YNFKEQ, per germline. The CDR3 spans 18 residues. CDR3 residues: CASSQVGLAGAYQETQFF. The CDR3 DNA reads as TGTGCCAGCAGCCAAGTCGGACTAGCGGGGGCCTACCAAGAGACCCAGTTCTTC.

V gene TRBV5-1 combines with J gene TRBJ2-7; D perhaps matches TRBD2 (7 bases). This CDR3 spans 14 amino acids. Germline lookup yields CDR1 SGHRS and CDR2 YFSETQ. V was pared by 3 bases and J by 0 bases, with 10 bases between. The CDR3 nucleotides read TGCGCCAGCAGCTCGGGGGGCAGCTCCTACGAGCAGTACTTC. Its translation is CASSSGGSSYEQYF.

This clonotype was detected ten times or more. In DNA form, the CDR3 reads TGTGCCAGCAGTCAGACACGGAGCTCCTACGAGCAGTACTTC. Translated: CASSQTRSSYEQYF. The rearrangement joins TRBV12-3 or TRBV12-4 to TRBJ2-7; no clear D. V lost 5 bases and J 0 bases, leaving 11 bases between the germline ends. This CDR3 is 14 amino acids long.

This clonotype was counted many times. V gene TRBV20-1 combines with J gene TRBJ1-5; 7 positions agree with TRBD1. Per the germline V gene, CDR1 is DFQATT and CDR2 is SNEGSKA (reference sequence). The CDR3 spans 13 residues. Trimming removed 6 bases from V and 1 base from J; junction bases left unmatched: 3. The CDR3 loop reads CSARQGSNQPQHF. The CDR3 DNA is TGCAGTGCCAGACAGGGCAGCAATCAGCCCCAGCATTTT.

This clonotype was seen at least ten times. In DNA, the CDR3 is TGTGCCATCAGTGAGTTGGGGACAGGGGGTTTGGTCAGTGAGCAGTTCTTC. This gives the protein CAISELGTGGLVSEQFF. The rearrangement links TRBV10-3 to TRBJ2-1; TRBD1 matches 11 bases. The V segment lost 1 base and the J segment 9 bases; nucleotides outside the gene matches: 11. Germline V gene data show CDR1 as ENHRY and CDR2 as SYGVKD. The CDR3 totals 17 residues.

This clonotype has a count of ten or more. V gene TRBV6-4 combines with J gene TRBJ2-3; TRBD2 aligns across 10 bases. Per germline, CDR1 MRHNA and CDR2 SNTAGT. This CDR3 has 15 residues. J lost 2 bases, V lost 3 bases, and 2 bases had no gene match. CDR3 region: CASSELAGHTDTQYF. CDR3 in DNA: TGTGCCAGCAGTGAACTAGCGGGGCACACAGATACGCAGTATTTT.

In this sample, this clonotype turned up a few times. V is TRBV5-1 and J is TRBJ2-1; D call uncertain. Trimming stripped 3 bases from V and 6 bases from J, with 13 bases between. The CDR3 spans 14 residues. In germline, CDR1 is SGHRS, CDR2 YFSETQ. The CDR3 sequence is CASSWQTPPNEQFF. CDR3 DNA sequence: TGCGCCAGCAGCTGGCAAACTCCTCCCAATGAGCAGTTCTTC. The complete variable domain, with remaining parts taken from reference TRBV5-1 and TRBJ2-1, reads KAGVTQTPRYLIKTRGQQVTLSCSPISGHRSVSWYQQTPGQGLQFLFEYFSETQRNKGNFPGRFSGRQFSNSRSEMNVSTLELGDSALYLCASSWQTPPNEQFFGPGTRLTVL.

There are many counts of this clonotype. V gene TRBV7-9 combines with J gene TRBJ1-2, with 7 positions matching TRBD1. The length of the CDR3 is 15 residues. Germline CDR1 and CDR2: SEHNR and FQNEAQ (reference sequence). With 1 base clipped from V and 8 bases from J, the junction kept 10 bases outside the gene matches. The CDR3 reads CASSLGWQGVGGYTF. As DNA, the CDR3 is TGTGCCAGCAGCTTAGGTTGGCAGGGGGTAGGAGGCTACACCTTC.

As concerns this clonotype: Germline is not matched at one junction end, which may reflect a read error. The V gene is TRBV7-2, the J gene TRBJ2-5; 10 nucleotides align to TRBD2. Germline CDR1 SGHTA, CDR2 FQGNSA. CDR3 length equals 14 residues. CDR3 coding DNA: TGTGCCAGCAGCATAGCGGGAGGACAAGAGACCCAGTACTTC. The encoded protein is CASSIAGGQETQYF. Full variable domain (rest looked up from reference TRBV7-2 and TRBJ2-5): GAGVSQSPSNKVTEKGKDVELRCDPISGHTALYWYRQSLGQGLEFLIYFQGNSAPDKSGLPSDRFSAERTGGSVSTLTIQRTQQEDSAVYLCASSIAGGQETQYFGPGTRLLVL.

This clonotype showed up many times. V gene TRBV27 combines with J gene TRBJ1-2; D remains ambiguous. CDR3 size: 10 residues. Germline values: CDR1 MNHEY, CDR2 SMNVEV (reference sequence). V was trimmed by 6 bases and J by 8 bases, leaving 7 bases between them. The CDR3 sequence is CASSTEGYTF. In nucleotides, the CDR3 is TGTGCCAGCAGCACAGAAGGCTACACCTTC.